The 2 T cell receptor beta chains in this list originate from one sample, sequenced in a study of liver allograft versus peripheral blood T cells. On the study more broadly: Comparing T cell receptor repertoires in transplanted livers with those in recipients' peripheral blood was part of the design.

Each CDR3 protein gets one entry after TCRdb re-called the reads with MiXCR. Seen here are about 7,300 distinct CDR3 sequences, roughly 18% observed once, and the top ten hold around 1.3%. These receptors all come from a human patient who had a liver transplant. Part of the T cells may come from the graft donor.

Notes on this clonotype: A much larger clonotype is one base distant, so this may be a read error. No conserved phenylalanine or tryptophan ends this CDR3, so it is likely a read error. The chain carries TRBV6-6 and TRBJ1-2; 10 positions agree with TRBD1. Germline CDR1 and CDR2: MNHNY and SVGAGI (reference sequence). V trimming: 6 bases; J trimming: 6 bases; junction bases outside the gene matches: 1. The CDR3 consists of 12 residues. The CDR3 DNA sequence: TGTGCCAGCAGGGGGACAGGGGATGGCTACACCATC. It codes for CASRGTGDGYTI.

This clonotype is medium-sized (0.01 to 0.1%) within its sample. The chain employs TRBV11-2 and TRBJ1-1, with 8 bases identical to TRBD1. The V gene's germline CDR1 is SGHAT and CDR2 FQNNGV. This CDR3 spans 14 amino acids. V dropped 1 base and J dropped 4; count of bases not matched to a gene: 2. The CDR3 protein is CASSLVTGVTEAFF. In nucleotides, the CDR3 is TGTGCCAGCAGCTTAGTGACAGGGGTCACTGAAGCTTTCTTT.